This entry is about one TCR beta chain. The antigen remains undetermined. The CDR3 length is 13 residues. CDR1 is LNHDA, CDR2 SQIVND, per germline (reference sequence). V was pared by 4 bases and J by 3 bases, with 7 bases between. These data are taken from a study of spatial heterogeneity in lung cancer. Study-level information: Within raw reads, each unique TCR and UMI combination appeared on average more than ten times. The study's findings and limits: Ubiquitous expanded tumor TCRs surfaced in blood more at resection than they did at follow-up.

A unique molecular identifier was carried by every single TCR cDNA molecule. From the 5' RACE reads, TCRdb called clonotypes with MiXCR, one entry per CDR3 protein. The sample lists approximately 44,000 distinct CDR3 sequences, roughly an eighth occurring once. Time point defined: sample taken at primary tumor resection. The input material, whole RNA from tumor, nontumor lung or frozen PBMC, was sequenced unsorted. Untreated early-stage non-small cell lung cancer patients, roughly 72 in total, were the donors. The TCR was taken from a male donor with early-stage non-small cell lung cancer. The chain carries TRBV19 and TRBJ2-1, with D unresolved. The input for sequencing was PBMCs, taken at surgery. The CDR3 DNA is TGTGCCAGTAGTACCGAGGTCTACAATGAGCAGTTCTTC. This codes for CASSTEVYNEQFF.